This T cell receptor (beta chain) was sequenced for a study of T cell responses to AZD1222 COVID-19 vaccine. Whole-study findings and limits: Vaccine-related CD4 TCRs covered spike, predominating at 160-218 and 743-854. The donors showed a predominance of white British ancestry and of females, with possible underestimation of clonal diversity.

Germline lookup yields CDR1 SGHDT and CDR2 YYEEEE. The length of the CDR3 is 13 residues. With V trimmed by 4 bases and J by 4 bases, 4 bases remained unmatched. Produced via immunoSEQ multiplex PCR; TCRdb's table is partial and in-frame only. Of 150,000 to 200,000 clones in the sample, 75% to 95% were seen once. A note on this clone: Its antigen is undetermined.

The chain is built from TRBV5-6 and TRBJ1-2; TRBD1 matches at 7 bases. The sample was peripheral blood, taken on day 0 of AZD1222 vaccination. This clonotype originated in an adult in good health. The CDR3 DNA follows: TGTGCCAGCAGCACGGACAGGACCTATGGCTACACCTTC. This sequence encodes CASSTDRTYGYTF.